The 32 T cell receptor beta chains in this list originate from one sample, sequenced in a study of blood T cell repertoires in COVID-19. Clones were sequenced by immunoSEQ multiplex PCR, and TCRdb holds only the in-frame ones, with some missing. This table has some 80,000 clones, around 88% appearing once. Sequencing used peripheral blood. The receptors here all came from a woman of 80 years or more with active or convalescent COVID-19.

The rearrangement joins TRBV5-4 to TRBJ1-2; the D gene is possibly TRBD1 (5 bases). This CDR3 comprises 13 residues. V lost 4 bases to trimming and J lost 7 bases, with 14 bases between them. CDR1 SGHNT and CDR2 YYREEE come from the germline V gene (reference sequence). CDR3 region: CASSRRGGAGYTF. In nucleotides, the CDR3 is TGTGCCAGCAGCCGTAGGGGAGGCGCTGGCTACACCTTC.

The rearrangement links TRBV24-1 to TRBJ2-3, with D maybe TRBD2 (6 bases). This CDR3 region has 13 residues. CDR1 and CDR2 from the germline V gene are KGHDR and SFDVKD. Trimming cost V 5 bases and J 9 bases, with 14 bases left between them. The CDR3 loop is CATSAGGSGTQYF. CDR3 DNA: TGTGCCACCAGTGCCGGGGGTAGCGGCACGCAGTATTTT.

The genes are TRBV28 and TRBJ2-6, with a tentative D call TRBD2 (6 bases). The germline V gene encodes CDR1 MDHEN and CDR2 SYDVKM. V gave up 5 bases and J gave up 0 bases, with 17 bases separating them. CDR3 length: 18 residues. CDR3 DNA: TGTGCCAGCAGTACCCGGAGGGCGCAATTCTCTGGGGCCAACGTCCTGACTTTC. It yields the protein CASSTRRAQFSGANVLTF.

J is TRBJ2-7 and V is TRBV15; 11 bases align to TRBD1. This CDR3 is 17 amino acids long. Germline-derived CDR1 and CDR2 are LNHNV and YYDKDF (reference sequence). After removal of 3 bases from V and 5 bases from J, the junction contained 12 bases not matched to a gene. The CDR3 spells CATSRGTGGSLGHEQYF. CDR3 nucleotide sequence: TGTGCCACCAGCAGGGGGACAGGGGGGAGCCTCGGCCACGAGCAGTACTTC.

The chain is built from TRBV19 and TRBJ1-6, with TRBD1 identical over 8 bases. The V gene end was trimmed by 4 bases and the J gene end by 0 bases; junction bases not matched to a gene: 5. This CDR3 has 17 residues. Germline CDR1 LNHDA, CDR2 SQIVND (reference sequence). The CDR3 protein is CASSTGTGLSYNSPLHF. CDR3 in DNA: TGTGCCAGTAGTACCGGGACAGGACTCTCCTATAATTCACCCCTCCACTTT.

The gene calls are TRBV27 and TRBJ2-1; D is unresolved. CDR3 length: 15 amino acids. The V gene's germline CDR1 is MNHEY and CDR2 SMNVEV (reference sequence). The V and J ends lost 5 bases and 4 bases respectively, with 15 bases between them. The CDR3 sequence: CASSPRFDRYNEQFF. The DNA for the CDR3 is TGTGCCAGCAGTCCTAGATTTGACCGTTACAATGAGCAGTTCTTC.

This chain links TRBV10-3 with TRBJ2-4; TRBD2 matches at 9 bases. There are 14 residues in the CDR3. Per the germline V gene, CDR1 is ENHRY and CDR2 is SYGVKD. V was clipped by 6 bases and J by 7 bases; unmatched bases: 7. In DNA, the CDR3 is TGTGCCATCAGCCCCACCACTAGCGGGAACATTCAGTACTTC. This sequence encodes CAISPTTSGNIQYF.

This chain connects TRBV6-2 or TRBV6-3 to TRBJ1-5, with 7 bases identical to TRBD1. This CDR3 is 15 amino acids long. The ends lost 0 bases at V and 6 bases at J; junction bases unmatched: 5. CDR1 and CDR2 (germline): MNHEY, SVGEGT. DNA for the CDR3: TGTGCCAGCAGTTACTCACAGGGGTTCGGTCAGCCCCAGCATTTT. It is translated as CASSYSQGFGQPQHF.

This rearrangement joins TRBV2 to TRBJ2-7, with D uncertain. This CDR3 comprises 11 residues. From germline, CDR1 is SNHLY and CDR2 FYNNEI. V dropped 4 bases and J dropped 3 bases, with 4 bases sitting between them. Written as DNA, the CDR3 is TGTGCCAGCAGTGTTCGCTACGAGCAGTACTTC. Amino acid sequence: CASSVRYEQYF.

The CDR3 DNA reads as TGTGCCAGCAGAGTTGACAGACAGCAGCCCCAGCATTTT. Protein product: CASRVDRQQPQHF. V usage is TRBV2 and J usage is TRBJ1-5, with TRBD1 as a possible D gene (5 bases). Per germline, CDR1 SNHLY and CDR2 FYNNEI. The CDR3 consists of 13 residues. Trimming stripped 6 bases from V and 7 bases from J, with 13 bases between.

The chain links TRBV15 to TRBJ2-3; perhaps TRBD2 as D (5 bases). This CDR3 comprises 14 residues. V lost 5 bases and J lost 1, with 10 bases in between. Germline loops: CDR1 LNHNV, CDR2 YYDKDF (reference sequence). The CDR3 protein is CATSPGLRTDTQYF. DNA of the CDR3: TGTGCCACCAGCCCCGGACTCCGCACAGATACGCAGTATTTT.

The genes are TRBV12-5 and TRBJ2-7; 7 nucleotides match TRBD1. J was trimmed by 1 base and V by 9 bases; bases with no gene match: 9. CDR1 and CDR2 from the germline V gene are LGHNT and FRNRAP. The CDR3 totals 14 residues. The CDR3 is CARARDRPSYEQYF. Written as DNA, the CDR3 is TGTGCTAGGGCCCGGGACAGACCTTCCTACGAGCAGTACTTC.

V usage is TRBV7-2 and J usage is TRBJ2-3, with 16 bases identical to TRBD2. This CDR3 comprises 18 residues. Germline lookup yields CDR1 SGHTA and CDR2 FQGNSA. The V segment lost 5 bases and the J segment 4 bases; nucleotides outside the gene matches: 9. The CDR3 DNA reads as TGTGCCAGCAGCCTTAACGCCGGGACTAGCGGGAGGGCAGATACGCAGTATTTT. As protein: CASSLNAGTSGRADTQYF.

This rearrangement joins TRBV2 to TRBJ2-3; 8 nucleotides align to TRBD1. The ends lost 2 bases at V and 0 bases at J; junction bases unmatched: 7. From germline, CDR1 is SNHLY and CDR2 FYNNEI. The CDR3 contains 17 residues. The CDR3, as DNA: TGTGCCAGCAGTGAATTGGGACAGGTCTATAGCACAGATACGCAGTATTTT. Protein: CASSELGQVYSTDTQYF.

The chain combines TRBV7-2 with TRBJ1-1; 8 positions agree with TRBD1. Germline trimming cut 5 bases from V and 6 bases from J; bases unmatched to any gene: 8. Germline V gene data show CDR1 as SGHTA and CDR2 as FQGNSA. This CDR3 contains 14 residues. CDR3 region: CASSLDRGPAEAFF. CDR3 DNA: TGTGCCAGCAGCCTTGACAGGGGCCCGGCTGAAGCTTTCTTT.

This chain connects TRBV6-6 to TRBJ2-2; 8 nucleotides agree with TRBD1. With V trimmed by 0 bases and J by 3 bases, 3 bases remained unmatched. The germline V gene has CDR1 MNHNY and CDR2 SVGAGI (reference sequence). The CDR3 consists of 16 residues. In DNA form, the CDR3 reads TGTGCCAGCAGTTACTCAGGACAGGGTGACACCGGGGAGCTGTTTTTT. Translation: CASSYSGQGDTGELFF.

This clone was seen more than once but under ten times. V usage is TRBV3-1 (or the pseudogene TRBV3-2) and J usage is TRBJ2-7, with D unresolved. The CDR3 contains 14 residues. Germline values: CDR1 LGHDT, CDR2 YNNKEL (reference sequence). Trimming removed 0 bases at V and 7 bases at J, with 13 bases between. The CDR3 coding sequence is TGTGCCAGCAGCCAAGATCGAGTAGTCGGTGAGCAGTACTTC. Residues: CASSQDRVVGEQYF.

This clone has just one count. The chain recombines TRBV7-8 with TRBJ2-7; D possibly corresponds to TRBD2 (5 bases). From germline, CDR1 is SGHVS and CDR2 FQNEAQ. V shed 0 bases and J shed 7 bases, with 7 bases lying between them. CDR3 length: 12 amino acids. Here the CDR3 reads CASSLATGEQYF. The CDR3 bases are TGTGCCAGCAGCTTAGCGACGGGAGAGCAGTACTTC.

This clone was recorded once. The chain uses TRBV7-8 and TRBJ2-3; 7 bases fit TRBD2. V trimming: 5 bases; J trimming: 2 bases; junction bases outside the gene matches: 7. The V gene's germline CDR1 is SGHVS and CDR2 FQNEAQ. The CDR3 is 15 amino acids. The CDR3 reads CASSPSGVPTDTQYF. The DNA of the CDR3 is TGTGCCAGCAGCCCGAGCGGGGTACCCACAGATACGCAGTATTTT.

The chain has TRBV7-9 and TRBJ2-1; D uncertain. Germline V gene sequence: CDR1 SEHNR, CDR2 FQNEAQ (reference sequence). The CDR3 has 12 residues. V lost 3 bases, J lost 7 bases, and 7 bases lay in between. The CDR3, as DNA: TGTGCCAGCAGCTTCGCCAGGAATGAGCAGTTCTTC. Protein sequence: CASSFARNEQFF.

A single count supports this clone. The V call is TRBV9, the J call TRBJ2-1, with 8 bases aligning to TRBD2. CDR1 is SGDLS and CDR2 is YYNGEE in the germline V gene. CDR3 length: 15 residues. V shed 0 bases and J 7 bases; nucleotides not matched to a gene: 6. DNA for the CDR3: TGTGCCAGCAGCGTAGCGGGAGGGCCCGGGAATGAGCAGTTCTTC. Its translation is CASSVAGGPGNEQFF. The full variable domain, its missing parts supplied by reference TRBV9 and TRBJ2-1, is DSGVTQTPKHLITATGQRVTLRCSPRSGDLSVYWYQQSLDQGLQFLIQYYNGEERAKGNILERFSAQQFPDLHSELNLSSLELGDSALYFCASSVAGGPGNEQFFGPGTRLTVL.

Only one count was recorded for this clone. The chain carries TRBV10-3 and TRBJ2-3; TRBD2 agrees at 8 bases. With 3 bases clipped from V and 2 bases from J, the junction kept 4 bases outside the gene matches. CDR1 is ENHRY and CDR2 is SYGVKD in the germline V gene. This CDR3 has 15 residues. The CDR3 bases are TGTGCCATCAGTGAAAAGCGGGGGTACACAGATACGCAGTATTTT. Amino acids: CAISEKRGYTDTQYF.

The chain carries TRBV5-1 and TRBJ1-2, with TRBD1 as a possible D gene (6 bases). The germline CDR1 and CDR2 sequences are SGHRS and YFSETQ. There are 15 residues in the CDR3. V lost 4 bases and J 2 bases, leaving 15 bases between the germline ends. In DNA, the CDR3 is TGCGCCAGCAGCCCCGGAGGGGGGGAGAACTATGGCTACACCTTC. As protein: CASSPGGGENYGYTF.

V usage is TRBV10-1 and J usage is TRBJ1-3; 9 bases are a match to TRBD1. Germline-derived CDR1 and CDR2 are WNHNN and SYGVQD (reference sequence). The CDR3 covers 14 residues. V dropped 6 bases and J dropped 1; count of bases not matched to a gene: 1. CDR3 sequence (DNA): TGCGCCAGCAGCGACAGGGGGTCTGGAAACACCATATATTTT. Protein sequence: CASSDRGSGNTIYF.

This clone was observed a few times. V and J are TRBV9 and TRBJ1-2, with D unresolved. CDR1 and CDR2 from the germline V gene are SGDLS and YYNGEE. This CDR3 is built from 14 residues. Trimming removed 0 bases from V and 0 bases from J, with 6 bases in between. The DNA for the CDR3 is TGTGCCAGCAGCGTAGGACAATCTAACTATGGCTACACCTTC. Its translation is CASSVGQSNYGYTF.

This clone was detected only a few times. This sequence joins TRBV7-9 and TRBJ1-2; tentative D call: TRBD1 (6 bases). V lost 3 bases to trimming and J lost 5 bases, with 22 bases between them. The CDR3 contains 17 residues. Germline V CDR1 and CDR2: SEHNR, FQNEAQ (reference sequence). CDR3 protein: CASSLGSSVQGLYGYTF. The CDR3, as DNA: TGTGCCAGCAGCTTGGGTAGTTCCGTACAGGGATTGTATGGCTACACCTTC.

The V gene is TRBV5-1, the J gene TRBJ2-7; tentatively, D is TRBD1 (7 bases). V was trimmed by 5 bases and J by 2 bases, leaving 14 bases between them. CDR1 is SGHRS, CDR2 YFSETQ, per germline. The CDR3 length is 14 residues. The chain's CDR3 is CASSGGTAAYEQYF. The CDR3 DNA reads TGCGCCAGCAGTGGCGGGACAGCCGCCTACGAGCAGTACTTC.

CDR3 residues: CASSDSPRAGGRDTQYF. The CDR3 DNA is TGTGCCAGCAGCGATAGTCCCCGGGCGGGAGGCCGAGATACGCAGTATTTT. This sequence joins TRBV9 and TRBJ2-3; the match to TRBD2 covers 8 bases. V lost 3 bases, J lost 5 bases, and 14 bases stayed unmatched. There are 17 residues in the CDR3. The germline CDR1 and CDR2 sequences are SGDLS and YYNGEE.

V gene TRBV5-6 combines with J gene TRBJ1-2; the match to TRBD1 covers 7 bases. Germline V lookup: CDR1 SGHDT, CDR2 YYEEEE. V was pared by 0 bases and J by 2 bases, with 4 bases of the junction left unmatched. The CDR3 runs 15 residues. CDR3 in DNA: TGTGCCAGCAGCTTGGCGGGGACAGCGAACTATGGCTACACCTTC. As protein: CASSLAGTANYGYTF.

In nucleotides, the CDR3 is TGCGCCAGCAGCCAAGATCGTAGCGCCCTTACTAGGGAGCAGTACTTC. Translated: CASSQDRSALTREQYF. This chain joins TRBV4-3 and TRBJ2-7; D may be TRBD2 (5 bases). CDR1 LGHNA and CDR2 YSLEER come from the germline V gene. The CDR3 has 16 amino acids. The V gene lost 0 bases and the J gene lost 7 bases, with 19 bases spanning the gap.

This chain joins TRBV10-3 and TRBJ1-2; a possible D gene is TRBD1 (5 bases). The CDR3 extends over 12 amino acids. Germline CDR1 is ENHRY and CDR2 is SYGVKD. Trimming removed 6 bases at V and 5 bases at J, with 10 bases between. The CDR3 is CAIRYAGYGYTF. The CDR3 DNA is TGTGCCATCAGATACGCAGGGTATGGCTACACCTTC.

Written as DNA, the CDR3 is TGTGCCAGCAGTTTAAGAGCGGGGAACACCATATATTTT. This encodes CASSLRAGNTIYF. The chain recombines TRBV28 with TRBJ1-3; no clear D. The CDR3 contains 13 residues. V dropped 2 bases and J dropped 7 bases, with 9 bases sitting between them. Per the germline V gene, CDR1 is MDHEN and CDR2 is SYDVKM.